This T cell receptor (beta chain) stems from a study of T-cell memory formation after mild COVID-19. Looking at the study overall: Across donors, TCR clusters were largely donor specific. General study points: In second-wave clones peaking day 37, SARS-CoV-2 specificity remained unconfirmed. In pre-infection memory, a portion of responding clones appeared, which suggested that cross-reactive memory joined.

In regard to this clonotype: Its antigen is unknown.

Constant-segment primers were used for 5'RACE, and the resulting TCR alpha and TCR beta cDNA libraries carried sample barcodes and UMIs. TCRdb itself ran the 5' RACE reads through MiXCR, one entry per CDR3 protein. This table has some 350,000 distinct CDR3 sequences, roughly 15% appearing once. Looked up from germline, CDR1 is MGHDK and CDR2 is SYGVNS. V was shortened by 1 base and J by 2 bases, with 10 bases between the two germline ends. This CDR3 contains 15 residues. The receptor comes from a man aged 18 to 35 who had mild COVID-19 (a few samples of this study predate the infection). Cell type and time point are not known. The chain has TRBV25-1 and TRBJ2-3; D unresolved. The sample consisted of PBMCs or a T cell subset sorted from them (not recorded which). This CDR3 reads CASSELAGYTDTQYF. The CDR3 DNA reads as TGTGCCAGCAGTGAATTGGCAGGCTACACAGATACGCAGTATTTT.